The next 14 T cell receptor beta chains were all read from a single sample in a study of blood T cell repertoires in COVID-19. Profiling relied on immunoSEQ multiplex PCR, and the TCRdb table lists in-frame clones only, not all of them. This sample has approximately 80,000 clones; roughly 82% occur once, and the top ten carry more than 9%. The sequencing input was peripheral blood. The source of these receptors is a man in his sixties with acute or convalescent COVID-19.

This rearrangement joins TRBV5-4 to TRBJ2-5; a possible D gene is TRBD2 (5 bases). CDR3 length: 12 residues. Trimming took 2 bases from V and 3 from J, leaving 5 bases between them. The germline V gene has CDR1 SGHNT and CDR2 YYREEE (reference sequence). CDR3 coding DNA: TGTGCCAGCAGCTTAGCGGAAGAGACCCAGTACTTC. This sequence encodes CASSLAEETQYF.

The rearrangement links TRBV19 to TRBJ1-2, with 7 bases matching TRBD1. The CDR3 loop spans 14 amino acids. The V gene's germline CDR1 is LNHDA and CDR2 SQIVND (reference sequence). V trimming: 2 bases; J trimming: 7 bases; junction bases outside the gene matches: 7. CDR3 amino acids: CASSIWGTVVGYTF. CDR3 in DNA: TGTGCCAGTAGTATATGGGGGACAGTTGTTGGCTACACCTTC.

The CDR3 is CASTRGSGDTGELFF. The CDR3 DNA is TGCGCCAGCACCCGGGGTAGCGGAGACACCGGGGAGCTGTTTTTT. The chain combines TRBV5-1 with TRBJ2-2, with D possibly being TRBD2 (6 bases). The CDR3 loop spans 15 amino acids. The ends were cut back, 6 bases at V and 3 bases at J, with 15 bases in the middle. CDR1 is SGHRS, CDR2 YFSETQ, per germline.

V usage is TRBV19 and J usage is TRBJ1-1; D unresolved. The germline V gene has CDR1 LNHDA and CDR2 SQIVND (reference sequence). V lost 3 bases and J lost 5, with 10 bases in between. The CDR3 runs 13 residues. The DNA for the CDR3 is TGTGCCAGTAGTATTTTAGCTGGGACTGAAGCTTTCTTT. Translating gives CASSILAGTEAFF.

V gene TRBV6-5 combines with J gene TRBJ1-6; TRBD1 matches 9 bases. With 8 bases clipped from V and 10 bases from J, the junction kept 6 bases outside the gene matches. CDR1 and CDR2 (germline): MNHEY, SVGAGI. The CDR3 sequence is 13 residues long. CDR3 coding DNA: TGTGCCAGCGTCGGGACAGGGTCATCACCCCTCCACTTT. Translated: CASVGTGSSPLHF.

The CDR3 coding sequence is TGTGCCAGCAGTTACCCTCGGGGGGGCCCTGTAACCTACGAGCAGTACTTC. It translates to CASSYPRGGPVTYEQYF. This chain links TRBV6-2 or TRBV6-3 with TRBJ2-7; 8 bases fit TRBD2. The CDR3 length is 17 residues. V lost 2 bases to trimming and J lost 2 bases; unmatched junction nucleotides: 11. Germline V gene sequence: CDR1 MNHEY, CDR2 SVGEGT.

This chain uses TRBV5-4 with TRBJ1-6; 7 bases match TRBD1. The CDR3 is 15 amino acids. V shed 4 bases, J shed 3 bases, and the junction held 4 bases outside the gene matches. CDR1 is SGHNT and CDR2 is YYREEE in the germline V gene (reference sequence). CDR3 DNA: TGTGCCAGCAGCCCTACAGGGGACTATAATTCACCCCTCCACTTT. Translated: CASSPTGDYNSPLHF.

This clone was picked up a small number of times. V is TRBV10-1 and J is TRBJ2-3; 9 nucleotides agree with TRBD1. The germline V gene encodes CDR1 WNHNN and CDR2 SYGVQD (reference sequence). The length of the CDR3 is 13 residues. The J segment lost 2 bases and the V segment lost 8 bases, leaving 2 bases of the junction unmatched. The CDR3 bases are TGCGCCAGCGGGACAGGGTCCACAGATACGCAGTATTTT. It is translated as CASGTGSTDTQYF.

The chain's CDR3 is CASSGLTRVSGNEQFF. The CDR3 coding sequence is TGTGCCAGCAGTGGGTTAACTAGGGTCTCGGGCAATGAGCAGTTCTTC. J is TRBJ2-1 and V is TRBV2; D is perhaps TRBD2 (5 bases). CDR3 length: 16 residues. Trimming removed 4 bases at V and 6 bases at J, with 19 bases between. From germline, CDR1 is SNHLY and CDR2 FYNNEI.

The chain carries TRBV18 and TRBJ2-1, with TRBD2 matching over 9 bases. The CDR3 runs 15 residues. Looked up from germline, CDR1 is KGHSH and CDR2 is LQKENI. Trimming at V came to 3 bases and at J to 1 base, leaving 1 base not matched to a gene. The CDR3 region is CASSPAGGSYNEQFF. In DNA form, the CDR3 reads TGTGCCAGCTCACCGGCGGGAGGGTCCTACAATGAGCAGTTCTTC. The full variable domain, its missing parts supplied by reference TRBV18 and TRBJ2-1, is NAGVMQNPRHLVRRRGQEARLRCSPMKGHSHVYWYRQLPEEGLKFMVYLQKENIIDESGMPKERFSAEFPKEGPSILRIQQVVRGDSAAYFCASSPAGGSYNEQFFGPGTRLTVL.

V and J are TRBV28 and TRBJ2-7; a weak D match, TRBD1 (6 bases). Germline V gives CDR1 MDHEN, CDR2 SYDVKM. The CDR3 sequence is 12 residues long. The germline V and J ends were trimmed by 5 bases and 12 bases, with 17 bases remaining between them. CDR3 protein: CASSPDRSGAYF. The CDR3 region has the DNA TGTGCCAGCAGTCCCGACAGGTCTGGTGCGTACTTC.

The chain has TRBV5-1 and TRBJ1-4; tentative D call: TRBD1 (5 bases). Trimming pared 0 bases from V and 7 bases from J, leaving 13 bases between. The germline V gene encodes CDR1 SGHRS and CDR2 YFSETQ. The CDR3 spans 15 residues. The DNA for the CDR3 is TGCGCCAGCAGCTTGGTCTCCAGGGAGGGTGAAAAACTGTTTTTT. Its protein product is CASSLVSREGEKLFF. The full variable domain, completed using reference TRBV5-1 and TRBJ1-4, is KAGVTQTPRYLIKTRGQQVTLSCSPISGHRSVSWYQQTPGQGLQFLFEYFSETQRNKGNFPGRFSGRQFSNSRSEMNVSTLELGDSALYLCASSLVSREGEKLFFGSGTQLSVL.

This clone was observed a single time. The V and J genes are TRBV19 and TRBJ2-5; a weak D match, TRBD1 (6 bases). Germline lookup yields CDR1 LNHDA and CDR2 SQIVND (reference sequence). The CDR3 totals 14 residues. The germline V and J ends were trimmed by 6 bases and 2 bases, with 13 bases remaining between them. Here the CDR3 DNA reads TGTGCCAGTAGCTGGGACATATCTCAAGAGACCCAGTACTTC. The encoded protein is CASSWDISQETQYF.

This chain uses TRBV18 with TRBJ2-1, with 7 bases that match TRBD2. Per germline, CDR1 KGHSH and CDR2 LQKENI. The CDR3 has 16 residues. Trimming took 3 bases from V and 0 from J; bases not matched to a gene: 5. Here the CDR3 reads CASSPVAGYSYNEQFF. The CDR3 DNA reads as TGTGCCAGCTCACCGGTAGCGGGTTACTCCTACAATGAGCAGTTCTTC.